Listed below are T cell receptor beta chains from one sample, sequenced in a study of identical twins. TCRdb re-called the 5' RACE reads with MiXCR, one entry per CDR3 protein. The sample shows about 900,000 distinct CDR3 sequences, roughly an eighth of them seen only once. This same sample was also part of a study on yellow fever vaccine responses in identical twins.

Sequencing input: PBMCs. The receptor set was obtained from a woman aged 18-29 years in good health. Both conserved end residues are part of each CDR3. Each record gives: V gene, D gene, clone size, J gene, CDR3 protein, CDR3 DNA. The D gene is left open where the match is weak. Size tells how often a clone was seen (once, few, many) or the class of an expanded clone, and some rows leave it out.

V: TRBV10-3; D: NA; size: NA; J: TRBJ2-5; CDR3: CAISELYQETQYF; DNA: TGTGCCATCAGTGAGTTGTACCAAGAGACCCAGTACTTC
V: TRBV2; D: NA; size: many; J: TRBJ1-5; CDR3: CASVGYSNQPQHF; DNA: TGTGCCAGTGTCGGTTATAGCAATCAGCCCCAGCATTTT
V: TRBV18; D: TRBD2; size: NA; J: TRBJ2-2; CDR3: CASSPLAGGTNTGELFF; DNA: TGTGCCAGCTCACCCCTAGCGGGAGGAACGAACACCGGGGAGCTGTTTTTT
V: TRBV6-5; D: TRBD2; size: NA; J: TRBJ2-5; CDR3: CASSYWASGGPQETQYF; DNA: TGTGCCAGCAGTTACTGGGCTAGCGGGGGACCACAAGAGACCCAGTACTTC
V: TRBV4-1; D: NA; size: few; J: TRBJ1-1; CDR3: CASSQPRQDEAFF; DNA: TGCGCCAGCAGCCAACCCCGACAGGATGAAGCTTTCTTT
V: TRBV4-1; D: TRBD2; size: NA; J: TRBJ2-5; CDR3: CASSPLTSGVYQETQYF; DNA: TGCGCCAGCAGCCCACTGACTAGCGGGGTGTACCAAGAGACCCAGTACTTC
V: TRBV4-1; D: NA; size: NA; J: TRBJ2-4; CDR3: CASSQERPPSIQYF; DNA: TGCGCCAGCAGCCAAGAGCGGCCCCCTAGCATTCAGTACTTC
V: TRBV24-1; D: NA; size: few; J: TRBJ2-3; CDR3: CATKEGSNDTDTQYF; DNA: TGTGCCACCAAGGAGGGGTCGAACGACACAGATACGCAGTATTTT
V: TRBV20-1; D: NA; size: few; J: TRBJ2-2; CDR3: CSASSWYTGELFF; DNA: TGCAGTGCTTCTAGCTGGTACACCGGGGAGCTGTTTTTT
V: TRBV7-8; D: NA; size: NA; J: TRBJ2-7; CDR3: CASSLGRIYEQYF; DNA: TGTGCCAGCAGCTTGGGCAGGATCTACGAGCAGTACTTC
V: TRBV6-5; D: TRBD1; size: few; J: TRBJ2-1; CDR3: CASSSTTGGLYNEQFF; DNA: TGTGCCAGCAGTTCGACGACAGGGGGCTTATACAATGAGCAGTTCTTC
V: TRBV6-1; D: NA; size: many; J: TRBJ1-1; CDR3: CASNKNRVNTEAFF; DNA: TGTGCCAGCAATAAAAACAGGGTGAACACTGAAGCTTTCTTT
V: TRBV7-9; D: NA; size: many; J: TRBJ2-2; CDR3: CASSSTSGELFF; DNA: TGTGCCAGCAGCTCAACCTCCGGGGAGCTGTTTTTT
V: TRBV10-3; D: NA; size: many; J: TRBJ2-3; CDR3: CAIPGQEKDTQYF; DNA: TGTGCCATACCGGGACAAGAAAAAGATACGCAGTATTTT
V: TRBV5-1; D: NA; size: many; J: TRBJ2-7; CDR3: CASSHSYEGNEQYF; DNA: TGCGCCAGCAGCCATAGCTATGAGGGAAACGAGCAGTACTTC
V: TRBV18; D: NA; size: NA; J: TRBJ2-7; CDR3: CASSGAVHYEQYF; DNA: TGTGCCAGCTCAGGGGCGGTTCATTACGAGCAGTACTTC
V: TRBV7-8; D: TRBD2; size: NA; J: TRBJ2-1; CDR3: CASSLGRMDEQFF; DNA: TGTGCCAGCAGCCTCGGGAGGATGGATGAGCAGTTCTTC
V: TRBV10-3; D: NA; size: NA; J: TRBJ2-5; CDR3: CATGKGLGSQETQYF; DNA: TGTGCCACGGGGAAAGGTTTGGGGTCCCAAGAGACCCAGTACTTC
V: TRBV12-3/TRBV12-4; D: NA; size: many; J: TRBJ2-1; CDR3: CASKKALGLLNEQFF; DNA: TGTGCCAGCAAAAAGGCGCTTGGTCTTCTGAATGAGCAGTTCTTC
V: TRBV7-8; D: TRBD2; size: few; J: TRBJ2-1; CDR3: CASSLALGGEQFF; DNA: TGTGCCAGCAGCTTAGCTTTGGGGGGGGAGCAGTTCTTC
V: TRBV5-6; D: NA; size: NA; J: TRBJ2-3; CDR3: CASSFRRSSTDTQYF; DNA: TGTGCCAGCAGCTTTCGGAGAAGTAGCACAGATACGCAGTATTTT
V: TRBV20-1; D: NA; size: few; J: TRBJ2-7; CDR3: CSARDRNSGPYEQYF; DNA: TGCAGTGCTAGAGATCGCAATAGCGGCCCCTACGAGCAGTACTTC
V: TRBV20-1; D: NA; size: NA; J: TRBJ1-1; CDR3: CSARAGASGTEAFF; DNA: TGCAGTGCTAGAGCAGGGGCCTCGGGCACTGAAGCTTTCTTT
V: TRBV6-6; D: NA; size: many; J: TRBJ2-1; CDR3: CASSYHQYNEQFF; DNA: TGTGCCAGCAGTTACCACCAATACAATGAGCAGTTCTTC
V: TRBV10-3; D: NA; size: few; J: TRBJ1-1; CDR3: CAISEGRSQFLDFF; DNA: TGTGCCATCAGTGAGGGCAGGAGCCAGTTTTTAGATTTCTTT
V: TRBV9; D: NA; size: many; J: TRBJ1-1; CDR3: CASSPGQRDTEAFF; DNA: TGTGCCAGCAGCCCAGGACAGAGGGACACTGAAGCTTTCTTT
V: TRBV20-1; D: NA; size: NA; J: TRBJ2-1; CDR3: CSARGGGRGWTYNEQFF; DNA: TGCAGTGCTAGAGGAGGGGGACGGGGGTGGACCTACAATGAGCAGTTCTTC
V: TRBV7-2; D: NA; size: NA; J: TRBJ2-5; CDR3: CASSSLTRRETQYF; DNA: TGTGCCAGCAGCTCCTTAACTAGGCGAGAGACCCAGTACTTC
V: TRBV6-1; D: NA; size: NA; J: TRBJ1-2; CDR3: CASSELPRINYGYTF; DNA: TGTGCCAGCAGTGAACTTCCCAGGATCAACTATGGCTACACCTTC
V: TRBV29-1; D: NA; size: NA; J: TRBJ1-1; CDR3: CSVLDGILNTEAFF; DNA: TGCAGCGTCTTGGACGGCATACTGAACACTGAAGCTTTCTTT
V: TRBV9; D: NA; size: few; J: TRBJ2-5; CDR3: CASSVEAYWETQYF; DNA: TGTGCCAGCAGCGTTGAGGCCTACTGGGAGACCCAGTACTTC
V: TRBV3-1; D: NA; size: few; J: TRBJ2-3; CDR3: CASSQRAGRTDTQYF; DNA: TGTGCCAGCAGCCAGAGGGCGGGGCGCACAGATACGCAGTATTTT
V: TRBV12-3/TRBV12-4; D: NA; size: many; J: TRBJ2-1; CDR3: CASTFHDEQFF; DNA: TGTGCCAGCACCTTCCACGATGAGCAGTTCTTC
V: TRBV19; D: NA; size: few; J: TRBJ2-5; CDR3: CASSLNRAIGTAGETQYF; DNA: TGTGCCAGTAGCCTCAACAGGGCTATAGGGACGGCAGGGGAGACCCAGTACTTC
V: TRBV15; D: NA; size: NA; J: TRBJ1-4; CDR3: CATSRVSPATNEKLFF; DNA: TGTGCCACCAGCAGGGTTTCACCTGCAACTAATGAAAAACTGTTTTTT
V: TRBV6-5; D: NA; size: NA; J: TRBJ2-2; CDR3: CASSYSTGFANTGELFF; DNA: TGTGCCAGCAGTTACTCGACGGGGTTCGCGAACACCGGGGAGCTGTTTTTT
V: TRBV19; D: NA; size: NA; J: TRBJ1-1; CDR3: CASLGRTLMAEAFF; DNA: TGTGCCAGCCTAGGAAGAACGCTAATGGCTGAAGCTTTCTTT
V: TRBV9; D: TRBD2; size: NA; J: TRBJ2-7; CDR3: CASSVDGGRAYEQYF; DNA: TGTGCCAGCAGCGTAGATGGCGGGAGGGCATACGAGCAGTACTTC
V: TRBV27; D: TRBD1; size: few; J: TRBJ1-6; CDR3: CASSPRWTGSGSPLHF; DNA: TGTGCCAGCAGCCCTAGATGGACAGGGTCGGGATCACCCCTCCACTTT
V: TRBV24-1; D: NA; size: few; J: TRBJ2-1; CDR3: CATSDFRGFYNEQFF; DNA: TGTGCCACCAGTGATTTCAGGGGATTCTACAATGAGCAGTTCTTC
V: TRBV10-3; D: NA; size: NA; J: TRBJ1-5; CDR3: CAISESPGSPNQPQHF; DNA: TGTGCCATCAGTGAGTCCCCAGGGTCTCCCAATCAGCCCCAGCATTTT
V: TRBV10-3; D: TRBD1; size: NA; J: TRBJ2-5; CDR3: CAISEQRTGTETQYF; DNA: TGTGCCATCAGTGAACAACGGACAGGGACGGAGACCCAGTACTTC
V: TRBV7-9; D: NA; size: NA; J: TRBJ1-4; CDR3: CASSPGGPSNEKLFF; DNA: TGTGCCAGCAGCCCGGGAGGGCCCTCAAATGAAAAACTGTTTTTT
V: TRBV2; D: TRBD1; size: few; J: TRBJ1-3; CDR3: CASKTGGGISGNTIYF; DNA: TGTGCCAGCAAGACAGGGGGCGGTATTTCTGGAAACACCATATATTTT
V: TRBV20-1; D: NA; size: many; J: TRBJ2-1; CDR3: CSAREGRVYNEQFF; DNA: TGCAGTGCTAGAGAGGGAAGGGTATACAATGAGCAGTTCTTC
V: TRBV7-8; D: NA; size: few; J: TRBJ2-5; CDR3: CASRPTWPTEETQYF; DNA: TGTGCCAGCAGGCCAACTTGGCCTACCGAAGAGACCCAGTACTTC